One and the same sample provided the 13 T cell receptor beta chains below, sequenced in a study of cytomegalovirus exposure and HLA in healthy donors. PCR employed 60 Vbeta and 13 Jbeta primers. TCRdb's copy holds only in-frame clones and misses some; the assay was immunoSEQ multiplex PCR. Altogether 100,000 or so clones are present, around 75% being singletons, with the ten largest covering roughly a tenth. Sequencing was done on a sample of PBMCs. The receptors were sampled from a man in his fifties in good health and CMV-seronegative.

The chain uses TRBV28 and TRBJ1-4, with TRBD1 identical over 8 bases. The CDR3 spans 16 residues. Germline V gene sequence: CDR1 MDHEN, CDR2 SYDVKM. The V and J ends lost 6 bases and 0 bases, in that order; junction bases with no gene match: 6. Here the CDR3 reads CASRDRVRPTNEKLFF. The DNA of the CDR3 is TGTGCCAGCAGGGACAGGGTTAGACCAACTAATGAAAAACTGTTTTTT.

The chain uses TRBV19 and TRBJ1-4; tentatively, D is TRBD1 (5 bases). The germline V and J ends were trimmed by 3 bases and 7 bases, with 12 bases remaining between them. CDR1 LNHDA and CDR2 SQIVND come from the germline V gene (reference sequence). There are 14 residues in the CDR3. CDR3 protein: CASSINQGSEKLFF. CDR3 nucleotides: TGTGCCAGTAGTATCAACCAGGGTAGTGAAAAACTGTTTTTT. The variable domain in full, completed from reference TRBV19 and TRBJ1-4, reads DGGITQSPKYLFRKEGQNVTLSCEQNLNHDAMYWYRQDPGQGLRLIYYSQIVNDFQKGDIAEGYSVSREKKESFPLTVTSAQKNPTAFYLCASSINQGSEKLFFGSGTQLSVL.

V gene TRBV29-1 combines with J gene TRBJ2-7; 13 positions match TRBD2. V was pared by 5 bases and J by 6 bases, with 10 bases of the junction left unmatched. Germline V gene data show CDR1 as SQVTM and CDR2 as ANQGSEA. This CDR3 is built from 15 residues. The CDR3 reads CSVPLTSGRGGEQYF. In nucleotides, the CDR3 is TGCAGCGTTCCCCTAACTAGCGGGAGGGGTGGCGAGCAGTACTTC.

The rearrangement uses TRBV7-3 and TRBJ2-2; D perhaps matches TRBD2 (5 bases). Trimming removed 4 bases from V and 3 bases from J, with 15 bases in between. The CDR3 is 16 amino acids. CDR1 is SGHTA and CDR2 is FQGTGA in the germline V gene. The DNA for the CDR3 is TGTGCCAGCAGCTCTGGAAGGAGGACCTACACCGGGGAGCTGTTTTTT. Translated, it gives CASSSGRRTYTGELFF.

The chain combines TRBV7-9 with TRBJ2-7; TRBD2 might be the D (6 bases). This CDR3 contains 15 residues. Between the trimmed V and J ends, which lost 4 bases and 7 bases, there was a span of 20 bases. Germline V gene lookup returns CDR1 SEHNR and CDR2 FQNEAQ (reference sequence). CDR3 loop: CASSSLNTLAGEQYF. Written as DNA, the CDR3 is TGTGCCAGCAGCTCCCTAAATACTCTCGCGGGGGAGCAGTACTTC.

The chain recombines TRBV15 with TRBJ2-5; TRBD2 matches at 10 bases. The V and J ends lost 9 bases and 5 bases, in that order; junction bases with no gene match: 9. CDR1 and CDR2 (germline): LNHNV, YYDKDF (reference sequence). The CDR3 sequence is 14 residues long. The CDR3 DNA reads TGTGCCACATCCATGGGACTAGCGCTTGAGACCCAGTACTTC. The encoded protein is CATSMGLALETQYF.

This clone was seen just once. The J gene is TRBJ2-7, the V gene TRBV5-1; D remains ambiguous. This CDR3 comprises 14 residues. Trimming took off 0 bases at V and 0 bases at J, with 7 bases between the two ends. Germline V gene sequence: CDR1 SGHRS, CDR2 YFSETQ. The DNA for the CDR3 is TGCGCCAGCAGCTTGGATAGCAGCTCCTACGAGCAGTACTTC. Its translation is CASSLDSSSYEQYF.

Of note for this clone: The junction shows a germline mismatch at one end, possibly a read error. The rearrangement uses TRBV7-9 and TRBJ1-1; D call uncertain. This CDR3 spans 14 amino acids. Germline CDR1 and CDR2: SEHNR and FQNEAQ (reference sequence). As DNA, the CDR3 is TGTTCCAGCACTGGGAGCGTCGTCAACACTGAAGCTTTCTTT. Its protein product is CSSTGSVVNTEAFF.

The chain recombines TRBV19 with TRBJ1-1; TRBD1 matches at 7 bases. This CDR3 is 14 amino acids long. J gave up 6 bases and V 8 bases, and 12 bases lay outside the gene matches. From germline, CDR1 is LNHDA and CDR2 SQIVND (reference sequence). The CDR3: CASALSGQSAEAFF. The DNA of the CDR3 is TGTGCCAGTGCCCTATCGGGACAGAGCGCTGAAGCTTTCTTT.

The genes are TRBV25-1 and TRBJ2-1, with a possible D match to TRBD1 (7 bases). Trimming removed 2 bases at V and 3 bases at J, with 14 bases between. CDR3 length: 16 amino acids. Germline values: CDR1 MGHDK, CDR2 SYGVNS. CDR3 in amino acids: CASSEPYRGGYNEQFF. CDR3 nucleotide sequence: TGTGCCAGCAGTGAACCGTACAGGGGAGGCTACAATGAGCAGTTCTTC.

The rearrangement uses TRBV7-9 and TRBJ2-2; D gene uncertain. Germline values: CDR1 SEHNR, CDR2 FQNEAQ (reference sequence). Trimming stripped 0 bases from V and 8 bases from J, with 19 bases between. This CDR3 region has 17 residues. CDR3 sequence: CASSLAPEVVGAGELFF. Written as DNA, the CDR3 is TGTGCCAGCAGCTTAGCCCCCGAGGTCGTTGGTGCGGGGGAGCTGTTTTTT. Using reference TRBV7-9 and TRBJ2-2 for the parts outside the CDR3, the full variable domain is DTGVSQNPRHKITKRGQNVTFRCDPISEHNRLYWYRQTLGQGPEFLTYFQNEAQLEKSRLLSDRFSAERPKGSFSTLEIQRTEQGDSAMYLCASSLAPEVVGAGELFFGEGSRLTVL.

This clone was counted only a few times. The genes are TRBV19 and TRBJ2-2; 8 bases are shared with TRBD2. V dropped 5 bases and J dropped 4; count of bases not matched to a gene: 6. The CDR3 has 15 residues. Looked up from germline, CDR1 is LNHDA and CDR2 is SQIVND (reference sequence). The CDR3 here is CASSPREGSTGELFF. Here the CDR3 DNA reads TGTGCCAGTAGTCCCCGGGAGGGCAGCACCGGGGAGCTGTTTTTT.

A few counts support this clone. V gene TRBV30 combines with J gene TRBJ2-2, with D tentatively TRBD1 (6 bases). Germline V gene lookup returns CDR1 GTSNPN and CDR2 SVGIG (reference sequence). The CDR3 totals 14 residues. CDR3 sequence: CAWGTLANTGELFF. The CDR3, as DNA: TGTGCTTGGGGGACACTCGCGAACACCGGGGAGCTGTTTTTT. Filled out from reference TRBV30 and TRBJ2-2, the complete variable domain reads SQTIHQWPATLVQPVGSPLSLECTVEGTSNPNLYWYRQAAGRGLQLLFYSVGIGQISSEVPQNLSASRPQDRQFILSSKKLLLSDSGFYLCAWGTLANTGELFFGEGSRLTVL.